This T cell receptor beta chain was sequenced in a study of molecular identifiers for immune sequencing clone quantification. The CDR3 contains 13 residues. Germline V gene sequence: CDR1 SNHLY, CDR2 FYNNEI. Study outcomes and limitations: Clones above 20 RNA copies contained over 97% of effector molecules and under 1% of naive molecules. Molecules of identical TCR sharing a barcode could underestimate highly expanded clone sizes. Detection of one spiked Jurkat cell's TCR RNA reportedly worked in 1 million or so naive cells.

On this clonotype itself: Antigen: not known. The junction and the germline gene differ at one end; a read error may be behind it.

TCRdb recomputed calls from the PCR reads with MiXCR, one row per CDR3 protein. Here the sample spans approximately 550,000 distinct CDR3 sequences, approximately 25% being singletons. It was from 20,000 to 1,000,000 sorted cells, with 10%, 30% or 50% RNA, that naive CD8 libraries came. This sequence originates from a human donor in good health. Some libraries in this study had Jurkat cell RNA spiked in. This rearrangement joins TRBV2 to TRBJ2-7; unclear D gene. Sequences were obtained from naive CD8+ T cells from blood, with Jurkat cell RNA spiked in. The subset is: FACS-sorted CD8+CD4-CCR7+CD45RA+ naive T cells. The CDR3 DNA reads TGTGCCAGCAGTGAAGGCAGAGCCTACGAGCAGTGCTTC. This gives the protein CASSEGRAYEQCF.